This TCR beta chain was identified in a study of patients and donors after allogeneic stem cell transplantation. This clonotype occurred many times. From the RT-PCR reads, TCRdb called clonotypes with MiXCR, one entry per CDR3 protein. The sample lists 900,000 to 1,000,000 distinct CDR3 sequences, approximately 19% occurring once. This CDR3 has 16 residues. V lost 3 bases and J lost 2, with 17 bases in between. The sequenced sample consisted of blood, either unsorted or a sorted T cell fraction (not recorded which). This TCR was recovered from a human donor who was either an allogeneic HSCT recipient or a stem cell or donor lymphocyte infusion donor (not recorded which). It is not recorded whose cells these are; they may come from a transplant donor. The rearrangement uses TRBV12-3 or TRBV12-4 and TRBJ2-7; tentatively, D is TRBD2 (6 bases). This CDR3 is CASSLRRDWEPYEQYF. CDR3 nucleotide sequence: TGTGCCAGCAGTTTGAGACGGGACTGGGAACCCTACGAGCAGTACTTC.